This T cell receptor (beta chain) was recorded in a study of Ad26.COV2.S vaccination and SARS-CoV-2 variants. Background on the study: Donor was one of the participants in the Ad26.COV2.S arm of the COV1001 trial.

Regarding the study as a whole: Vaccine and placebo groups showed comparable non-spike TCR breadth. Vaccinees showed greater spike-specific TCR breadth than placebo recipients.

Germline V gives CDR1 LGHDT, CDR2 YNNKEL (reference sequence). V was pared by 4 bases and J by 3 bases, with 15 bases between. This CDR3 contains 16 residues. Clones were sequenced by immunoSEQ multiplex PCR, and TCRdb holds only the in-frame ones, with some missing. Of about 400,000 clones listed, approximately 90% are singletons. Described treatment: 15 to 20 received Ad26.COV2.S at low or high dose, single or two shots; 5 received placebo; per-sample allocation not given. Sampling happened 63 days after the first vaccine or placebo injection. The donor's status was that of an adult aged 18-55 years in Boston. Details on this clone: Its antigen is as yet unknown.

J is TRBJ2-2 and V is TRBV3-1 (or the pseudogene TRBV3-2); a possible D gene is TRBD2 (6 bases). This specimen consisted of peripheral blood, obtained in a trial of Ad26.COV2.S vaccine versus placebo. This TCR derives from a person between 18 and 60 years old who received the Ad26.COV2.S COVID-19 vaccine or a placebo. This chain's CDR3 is CASSLGSGGHTGELFF. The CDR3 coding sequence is TGTGCCAGCAGCCTAGGTAGCGGTGGACACACCGGGGAGCTGTTTTTT.